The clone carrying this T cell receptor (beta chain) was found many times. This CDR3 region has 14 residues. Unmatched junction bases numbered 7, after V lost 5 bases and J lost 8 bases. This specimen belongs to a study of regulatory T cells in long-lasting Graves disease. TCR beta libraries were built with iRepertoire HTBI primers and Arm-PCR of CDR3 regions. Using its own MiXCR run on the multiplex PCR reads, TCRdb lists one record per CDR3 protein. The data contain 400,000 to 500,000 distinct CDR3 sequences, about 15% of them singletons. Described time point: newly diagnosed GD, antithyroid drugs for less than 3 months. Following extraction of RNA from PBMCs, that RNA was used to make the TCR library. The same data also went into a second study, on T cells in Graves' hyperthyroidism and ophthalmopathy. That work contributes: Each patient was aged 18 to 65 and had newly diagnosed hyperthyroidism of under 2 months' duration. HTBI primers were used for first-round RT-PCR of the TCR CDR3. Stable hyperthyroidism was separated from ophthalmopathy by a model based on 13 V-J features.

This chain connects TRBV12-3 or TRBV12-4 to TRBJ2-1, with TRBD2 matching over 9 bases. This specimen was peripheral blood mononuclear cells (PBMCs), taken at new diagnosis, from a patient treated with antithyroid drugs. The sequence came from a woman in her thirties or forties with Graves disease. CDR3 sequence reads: CASSDGTSPDEQFF. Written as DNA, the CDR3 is TGTGCCAGCAGTGACGGGACTAGCCCCGATGAGCAGTTCTTC.